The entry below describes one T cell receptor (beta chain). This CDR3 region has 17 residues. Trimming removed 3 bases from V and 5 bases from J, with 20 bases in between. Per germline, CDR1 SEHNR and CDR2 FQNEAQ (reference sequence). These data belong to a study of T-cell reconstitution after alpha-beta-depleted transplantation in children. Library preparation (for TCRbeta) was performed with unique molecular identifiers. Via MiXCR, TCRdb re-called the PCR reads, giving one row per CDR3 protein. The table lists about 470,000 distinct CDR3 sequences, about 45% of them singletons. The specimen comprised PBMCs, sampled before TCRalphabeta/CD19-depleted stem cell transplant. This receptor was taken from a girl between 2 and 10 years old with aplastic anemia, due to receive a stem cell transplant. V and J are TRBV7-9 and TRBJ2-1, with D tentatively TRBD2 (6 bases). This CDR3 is CASSFLSSGSLHNEQFF. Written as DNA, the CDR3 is TGTGCCAGCAGCTTCCTCTCGAGCGGGTCCTTGCACAATGAGCAGTTCTTC.